This record covers a single TCR beta chain. The antigen it recognizes is unknown. No clone much larger than this one lies a single base away; base qualities are absent. To be included, a participant needed at least one PBMC sample from before ART initiation plus at least two post-ART samples. All participants with HIV were treated in the United States of America. Before DNA extraction, cryopreserved samples containing about 0.9-10 million PBMC were thawed and washed. At the time of the earliest PBMC sample, participants with HIV were aged between about 20 and 55 years. Per participant, PBMC samples came from 1-4 timepoints prior to ART initiation and 2-8 timepoints following ART initiation, for a median of 7 samples. Serial HIV viral load, CD4+ T-cell count, ART history and demographic data were obtained for every participant. Using a Qiagen kit on a QIAcube, genomic DNA was extracted from unsorted PBMC, with samples processed in batches of 12.

The CDR3, from cysteine to phenylalanine, totals 16 residues. Only the CDR3 region is kept as DNA, spanning 48 bases read in frame from base 1. Deletion took 4 bases off V and 6 bases off J, with a span of 18 bases between the germline ends. CDR1 is given as LNHDA and CDR2 as SQIVND, both from the germline V gene (reference sequence). The entry originates in a study of long-term antiretroviral therapy in people with HIV (dated by TCRdb to 2022 to 2024). Looking at the study overall: The earliest samples were collected approximately a decade before the 2015 WHO recommendation for immediate ART, a period when ART was typically delayed until CD4 counts fell. This retrospective serial study examined whether starting ART and sustained HIV suppression were associated with changes in the composition and diversity of the TRB repertoire in peripheral blood. From a few dozen adults with confirmed HIV infection, the cohort provided 150 to 200 cryopreserved PBMC samples, gathered serially across a mean of around six years (range 1-12). No cross-contamination during QIAcube processing was seen in test extractions of a monoclonal T-cell line run alongside 33 polyclonal samples. Among the 30 to 35 participants with HIV, ten to twelve were female. Study-level results and caveats: CDR3 length ranges in HIV repertoires were narrower than in controls, and network structure suggested an antigen-experienced repertoire with only a slight naive shift after ART. Because cell numbers in pre-ART samples were limited, unsorted PBMC were profiled instead of sorted CD4+ and CD8+ T cells. At every time point, the repertoire was dominated by expanded TRB clones first identified before ART initiation, although this dominance fluctuated and, in many PLHIV, declined after ART. Inferences about post-ART repertoire changes were limited because no data were available on ART adherence, viral resistance or therapy changes. Since PBMC availability was limited, sequencing covered only the TCR beta chain, with no alpha chain pairing. Samples dated from about 2004 to 2018, and the ART regimens used may be less effective than current ones. Starting ART was linked to a significant rise in TRB diversity, yet even after long-term ART the diversity remained significantly lower than in transplant donor controls.

The immunoSEQ hsTCRB v3.0 assay was used at survey level resolution to sequence the TRB variable region. The target sequencing depth for TRB was about 40,000-55,000 T-cell genomes per sample. Pooled TRB libraries were sequenced on an Illumina MiSeq with a v3 150-cycle kit. Per the original workflow: Repertoire analysis ran in R within a reproducible Nextflow workflow covering QC, data transformation and analysis. LymphoSeq2, an R package for exploring AIRR-Seq data, was used to implement the custom analyses. Four samples yielding fewer than 5000 total TRB sequences were excluded, leaving 188 analyzed HIV repertoires. Among the roughly 190 retained HIV repertoires, some 60 were collected before ART initiation and over 120 were collected after ART initiation. Each repertoire was downsampled to 5000 TRB nucleotide sequences, and summary statistics were averaged across 100 downsampling iterations. The analysis kept only TRB sequences whose CDR3 regions were at least seven amino acids long. Two measures captured diversity: a Shannon entropy-derived clonality score and the Gini coefficient. In repertoire networks, the top 5000 CDR3 amino acid sequences were linked whenever an edit distance of one separated two sequences. Antigen specificity groups and MHC restriction were predicted for TRB CDR3 amino acid sequences with GLIPH2. To flag known associations with CMV, EBV, HIV or tissue antigens, CDR3 amino acid sequences were compared against VDJdb and McPAS-TCR. Pre-ART, post-ART and control groups were compared with Wilcoxon signed-rank tests and Holm-Bonferroni correction. Imported from immuneACCESS, the table was reduced by TCRdb to in-frame sequences with V and J called. These copies leave out some clones; in studies compared against another copy, an unresolved V gene accounts for under half, and the cause of the remainder is not known. V and J calls and clone size are as listed in that table; D and trimming were resolved from the DNA. In all, the sample holds 20,000 to 25,000 clones, and around 80% of those were seen once. Together, the top ten hold almost 3.5% of the sample.

The receptor's source is a woman between 50 and 59 years old with HIV. The receptor chain draws on TRBV19 and TRBJ1-4, and possibly TRBD1, on 5 matching bases. The sequencing here drew on unsorted PBMCs, taken 1.9 years after starting antiretroviral therapy. At the DNA level, the sequence is TGTGCCAGTAGTAGAAGAGGGAGAGGGGTGGATGAAAAACTGTTTTTT. It specifies CASSRRGRGVDEKLFF. Full variable domain (CDR3 extended with the reference TRBV19 and TRBJ1-4 proteins): DGGITQSPKYLFRKEGQNVTLSCEQNLNHDAMYWYRQDPGQGLRLIYYSQIVNDFQKGDIAEGYSVSREKKESFPLTVTSAQKNPTAFYLCASSRRGRGVDEKLFFGSGTQLSVL.